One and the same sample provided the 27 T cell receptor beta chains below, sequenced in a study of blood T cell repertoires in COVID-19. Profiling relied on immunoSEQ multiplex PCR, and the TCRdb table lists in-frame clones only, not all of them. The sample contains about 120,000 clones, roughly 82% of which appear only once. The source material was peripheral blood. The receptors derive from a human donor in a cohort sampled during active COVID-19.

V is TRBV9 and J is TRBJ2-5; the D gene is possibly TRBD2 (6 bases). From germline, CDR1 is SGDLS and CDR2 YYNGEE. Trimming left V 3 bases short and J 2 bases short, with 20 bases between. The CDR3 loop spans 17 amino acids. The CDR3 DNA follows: TGTGCCAGCAGCGGGTACTACACTAGCCTCGGACAAGAGACCCAGTACTTC. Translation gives CASSGYYTSLGQETQYF. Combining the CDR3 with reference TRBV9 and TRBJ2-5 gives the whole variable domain DSGVTQTPKHLITATGQRVTLRCSPRSGDLSVYWYQQSLDQGLQFLIQYYNGEERAKGNILERFSAQQFPDLHSELNLSSLELGDSALYFCASSGYYTSLGQETQYFGPGTRLLVL.

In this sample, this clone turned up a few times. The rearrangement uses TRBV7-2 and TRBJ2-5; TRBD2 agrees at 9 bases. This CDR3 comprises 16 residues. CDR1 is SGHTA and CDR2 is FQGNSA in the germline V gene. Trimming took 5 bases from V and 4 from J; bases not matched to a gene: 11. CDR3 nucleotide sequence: TGTGCCAGCAGCCCGATAGCGGGGGCGCAGGTAGAGACCCAGTACTTC. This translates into CASSPIAGAQVETQYF.

CDR3 coding DNA: TGTGCCAGTAGTCCAGATGGAGGCGCAACTAATGAAAAACTGTTTTTT. Its protein product is CASSPDGGATNEKLFF. This rearrangement joins TRBV19 to TRBJ1-4; D call uncertain. Germline loops: CDR1 LNHDA, CDR2 SQIVND (reference sequence). Trimming pared 5 bases from V and 0 bases from J, leaving 13 bases between. This CDR3 is 16 amino acids long.

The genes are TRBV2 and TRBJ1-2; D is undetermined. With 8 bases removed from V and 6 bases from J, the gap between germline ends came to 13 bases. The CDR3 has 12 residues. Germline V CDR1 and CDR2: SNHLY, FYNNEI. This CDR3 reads CASARLPHGYTF. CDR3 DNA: TGTGCCAGCGCTCGGTTGCCTCATGGCTACACCTTC.

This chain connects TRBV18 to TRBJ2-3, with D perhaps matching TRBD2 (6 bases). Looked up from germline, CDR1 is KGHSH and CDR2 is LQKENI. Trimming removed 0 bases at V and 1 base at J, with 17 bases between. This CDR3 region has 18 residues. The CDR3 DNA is TGTGCCAGCTCACCACCGTATAGCGGAGGGCTTGGCACAGATACGCAGTATTTT. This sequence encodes CASSPPYSGGLGTDTQYF.

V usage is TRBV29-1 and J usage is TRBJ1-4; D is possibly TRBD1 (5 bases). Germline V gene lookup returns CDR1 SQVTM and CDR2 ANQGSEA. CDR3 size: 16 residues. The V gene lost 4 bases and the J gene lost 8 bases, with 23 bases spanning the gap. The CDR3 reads CSVVHNERGLEEKLFF. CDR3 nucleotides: TGCAGCGTTGTGCATAACGAACGGGGGTTGGAAGAAAAACTGTTTTTT.

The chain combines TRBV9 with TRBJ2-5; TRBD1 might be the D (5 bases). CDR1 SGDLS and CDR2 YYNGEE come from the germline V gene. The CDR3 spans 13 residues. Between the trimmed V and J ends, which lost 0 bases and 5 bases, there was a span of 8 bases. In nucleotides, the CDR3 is TGTGCCAGCAGCGTAGTTCCAGGGGAGACCCAGTACTTC. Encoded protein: CASSVVPGETQYF.

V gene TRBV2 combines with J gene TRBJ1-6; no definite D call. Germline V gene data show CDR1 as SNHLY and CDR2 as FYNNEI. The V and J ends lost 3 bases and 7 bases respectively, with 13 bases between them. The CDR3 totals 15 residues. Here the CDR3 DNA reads TGTGCCAGCAGTGATATAAACTCCCCCAATTCACCCCTCCACTTT. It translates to CASSDINSPNSPLHF.

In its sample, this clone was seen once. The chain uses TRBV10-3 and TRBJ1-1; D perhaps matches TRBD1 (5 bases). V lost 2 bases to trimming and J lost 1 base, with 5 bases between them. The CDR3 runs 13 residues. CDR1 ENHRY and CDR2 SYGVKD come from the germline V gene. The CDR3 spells CAISEQGNTEAFF. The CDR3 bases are TGTGCCATCAGTGAGCAGGGGAACACTGAAGCTTTCTTT.

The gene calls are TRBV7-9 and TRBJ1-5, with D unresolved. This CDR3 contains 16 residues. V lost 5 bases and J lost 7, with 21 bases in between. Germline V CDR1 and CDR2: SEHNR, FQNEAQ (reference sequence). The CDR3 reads CASSGKESSQAQPQHF. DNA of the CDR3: TGTGCCAGCAGCGGAAAAGAATCCTCGCAGGCCCAGCCCCAGCATTTT.

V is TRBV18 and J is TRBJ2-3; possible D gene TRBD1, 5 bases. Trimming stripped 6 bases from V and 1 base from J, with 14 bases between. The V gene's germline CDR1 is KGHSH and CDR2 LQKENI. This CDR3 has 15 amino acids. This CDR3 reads CASSSTPRGTDTQYF. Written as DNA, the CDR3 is TGTGCCAGCTCTTCCACCCCCAGGGGCACAGATACGCAGTATTTT.

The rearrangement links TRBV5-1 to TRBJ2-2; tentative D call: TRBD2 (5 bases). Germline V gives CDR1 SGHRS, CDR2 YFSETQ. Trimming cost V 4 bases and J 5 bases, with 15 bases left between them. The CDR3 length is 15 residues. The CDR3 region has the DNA TGCGCCAGCAGCGTGATACGGGAAGGTACCGGGGAGCTGTTTTTT. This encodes CASSVIREGTGELFF.

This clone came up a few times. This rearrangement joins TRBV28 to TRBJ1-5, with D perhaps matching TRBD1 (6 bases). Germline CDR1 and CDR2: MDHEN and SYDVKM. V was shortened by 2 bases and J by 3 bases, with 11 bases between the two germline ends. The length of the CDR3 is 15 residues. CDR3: CASSLLQGNNQPQHF. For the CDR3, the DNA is TGTGCCAGCAGTTTACTGCAGGGGAACAATCAGCCCCAGCATTTT.

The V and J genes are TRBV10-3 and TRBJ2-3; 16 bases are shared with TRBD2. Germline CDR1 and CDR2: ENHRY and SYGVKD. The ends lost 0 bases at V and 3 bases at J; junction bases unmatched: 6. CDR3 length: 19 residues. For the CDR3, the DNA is TGTGCCATCAGTGAGTCGATGGGACTAGCGGGGGGGCTAACAGATACGCAGTATTTT. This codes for CAISESMGLAGGLTDTQYF.

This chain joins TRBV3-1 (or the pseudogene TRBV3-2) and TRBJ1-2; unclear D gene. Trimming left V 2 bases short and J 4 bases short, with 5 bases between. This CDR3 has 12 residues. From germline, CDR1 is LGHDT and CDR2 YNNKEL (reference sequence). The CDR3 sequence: CASSQISYGYTF. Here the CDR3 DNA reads TGTGCCAGCAGCCAAATCAGCTATGGCTACACCTTC.

CDR3 residues: CASSQVWGGTDTQYF. The CDR3 bases are TGTGCCAGCAGCCAAGTGTGGGGCGGCACAGATACGCAGTATTTT. J is TRBJ2-3 and V is TRBV3-1 (or the pseudogene TRBV3-2); tentative D call: TRBD1 (5 bases). Trimming took off 1 base at V and 1 base at J, with 9 bases between the two ends. Germline V gene sequence: CDR1 LGHDT, CDR2 YNNKEL (reference sequence). The CDR3 extends over 15 amino acids.

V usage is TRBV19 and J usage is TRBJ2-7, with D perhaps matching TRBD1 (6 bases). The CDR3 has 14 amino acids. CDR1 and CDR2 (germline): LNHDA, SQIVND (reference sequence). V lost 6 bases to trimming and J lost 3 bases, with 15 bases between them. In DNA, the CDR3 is TGTGCCAGTAGCTTCACAGGGAACCTCTACGAGCAGTACTTC. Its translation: CASSFTGNLYEQYF.

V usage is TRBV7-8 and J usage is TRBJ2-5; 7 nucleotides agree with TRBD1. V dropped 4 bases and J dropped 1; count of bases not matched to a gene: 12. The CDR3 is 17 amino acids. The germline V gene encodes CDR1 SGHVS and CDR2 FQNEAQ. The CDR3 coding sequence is TGTGCCAGCAGCTCCTTACGATACAGGGGAAGCCAAGAGACCCAGTACTTC. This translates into CASSSLRYRGSQETQYF.

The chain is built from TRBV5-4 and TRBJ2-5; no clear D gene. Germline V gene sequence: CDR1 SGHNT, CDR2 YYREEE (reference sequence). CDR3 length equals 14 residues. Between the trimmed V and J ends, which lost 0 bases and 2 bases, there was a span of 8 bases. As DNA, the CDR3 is TGTGCCAGCAGCTTGGGTTCCGGGCAAGAGACCCAGTACTTC. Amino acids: CASSLGSGQETQYF.

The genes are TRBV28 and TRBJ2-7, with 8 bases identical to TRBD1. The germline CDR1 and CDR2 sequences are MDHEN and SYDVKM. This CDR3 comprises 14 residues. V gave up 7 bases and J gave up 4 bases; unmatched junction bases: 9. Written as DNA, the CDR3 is TGTGCCAGCACGGGACAGGATCGCGTATACGAGCAGTACTTC. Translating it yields CASTGQDRVYEQYF.

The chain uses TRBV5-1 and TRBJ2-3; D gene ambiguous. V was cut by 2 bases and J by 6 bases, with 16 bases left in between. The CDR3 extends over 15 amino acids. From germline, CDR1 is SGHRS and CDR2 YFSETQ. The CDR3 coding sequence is TGCGCCAGCAGCTTAAACACGTACCCGGAGGATACGCAGTATTTT. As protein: CASSLNTYPEDTQYF.

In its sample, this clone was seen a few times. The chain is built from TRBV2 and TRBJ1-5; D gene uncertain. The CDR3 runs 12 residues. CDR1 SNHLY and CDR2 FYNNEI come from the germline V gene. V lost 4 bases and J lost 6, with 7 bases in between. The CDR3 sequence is CASSVGGQPQHF. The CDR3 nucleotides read TGTGCCAGCAGTGTTGGCGGTCAGCCCCAGCATTTT. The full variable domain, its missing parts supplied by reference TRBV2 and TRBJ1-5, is EPEVTQTPSHQVTQMGQEVILRCVPISNHLYFYWYRQILGQKVEFLVSFYNNEISEKSEIFDDQFSVERPDGSNFTLKIRSTKLEDSAMYFCASSVGGQPQHFGDGTRLSIL.

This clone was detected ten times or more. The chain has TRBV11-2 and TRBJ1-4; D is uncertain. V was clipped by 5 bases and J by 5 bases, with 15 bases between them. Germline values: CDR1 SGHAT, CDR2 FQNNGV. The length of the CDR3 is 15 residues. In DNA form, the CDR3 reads TGTGCCAGCAGCGGAAGACACTCTGGGAATGAAAAACTGTTTTTT. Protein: CASSGRHSGNEKLFF.

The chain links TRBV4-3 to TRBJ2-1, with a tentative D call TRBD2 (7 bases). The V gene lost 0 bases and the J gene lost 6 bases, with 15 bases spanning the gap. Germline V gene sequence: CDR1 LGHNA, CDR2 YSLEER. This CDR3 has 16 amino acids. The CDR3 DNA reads TGCGCCAGCAGCCAAGATACGGGGGGCCGACCCAATGAGCAGTTCTTC. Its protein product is CASSQDTGGRPNEQFF.

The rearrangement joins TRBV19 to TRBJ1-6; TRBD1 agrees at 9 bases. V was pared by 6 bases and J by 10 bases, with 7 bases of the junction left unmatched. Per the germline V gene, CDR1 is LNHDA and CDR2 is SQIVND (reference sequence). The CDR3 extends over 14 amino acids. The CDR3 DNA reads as TGTGCCAGTAGCACCGGGACAGGGCAATCACCCCTCCACTTT. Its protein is CASSTGTGQSPLHF.

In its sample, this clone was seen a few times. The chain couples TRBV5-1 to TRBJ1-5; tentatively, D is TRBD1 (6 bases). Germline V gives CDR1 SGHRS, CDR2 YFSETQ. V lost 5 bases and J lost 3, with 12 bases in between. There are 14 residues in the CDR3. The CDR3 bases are TGCGCCAGCAGTCCCGGACAGTCCAATCAGCCCCAGCATTTT. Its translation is CASSPGQSNQPQHF.

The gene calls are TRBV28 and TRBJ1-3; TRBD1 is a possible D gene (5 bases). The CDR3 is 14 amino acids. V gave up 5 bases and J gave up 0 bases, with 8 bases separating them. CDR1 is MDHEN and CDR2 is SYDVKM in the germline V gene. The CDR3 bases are TGTGCCAGCAGTCGACAGACCTCTGGAAACACCATATATTTT. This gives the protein CASSRQTSGNTIYF.